These T cell receptor beta chains were read from a single sample in a study of monozygotic twins with inflammatory bowel disease. TCRdb reworked the 5' RACE reads into one entry per CDR3 protein, no DNA. This sample contains about 380,000 distinct CDR3 sequences. The sequencing input was blood. These receptors originate from a human donor with ulcerative colitis or Crohn's disease, or a healthy co-twin of an affected twin (not recorded which). Each CDR3 is given with its conserved first and last residue. Each record gives: J gene, V gene, CDR3 protein.

J: TRBJ2-3; V: TRBV4-3; CDR3: CASSQGRQGRDTQYF
J: TRBJ2-7; V: TRBV6-2/TRBV6-3; CDR3: CASSPPYTTYEQYF
J: TRBJ1-2; V: TRBV7-3; CDR3: CASSLSGLDSYGYTF
J: TRBJ1-6; V: TRBV6-5; CDR3: CASSYKPDSYNSPLHF
J: TRBJ1-4; V: TRBV29-1; CDR3: CSVMVLNEKLFF
J: TRBJ2-7; V: TRBV18; CDR3: CASSPGAGLAYEQYF
J: TRBJ2-1; V: TRBV20-1; CDR3: CSARDLPQETNNEQFF
J: TRBJ2-5; V: TRBV20-1; CDR3: CSARDPSTQRETQYF
J: TRBJ2-1; V: TRBV10-3; CDR3: CAIRNPNSYNEQFF
J: TRBJ1-5; V: TRBV7-9; CDR3: CASSTEVQPQHF
J: TRBJ1-6; V: TRBV5-1; CDR3: CASSLWDNNSPLHF
J: TRBJ2-1; V: TRBV5-1; CDR3: CASSVGVNNEQFF
J: TRBJ2-3; V: TRBV20-1; CDR3: CSASGLAGDTDTQYF
J: TRBJ2-2; V: TRBV7-2; CDR3: CASTRTVTGELFF
J: TRBJ1-4; V: TRBV9; CDR3: CASSVDGTGKLFF